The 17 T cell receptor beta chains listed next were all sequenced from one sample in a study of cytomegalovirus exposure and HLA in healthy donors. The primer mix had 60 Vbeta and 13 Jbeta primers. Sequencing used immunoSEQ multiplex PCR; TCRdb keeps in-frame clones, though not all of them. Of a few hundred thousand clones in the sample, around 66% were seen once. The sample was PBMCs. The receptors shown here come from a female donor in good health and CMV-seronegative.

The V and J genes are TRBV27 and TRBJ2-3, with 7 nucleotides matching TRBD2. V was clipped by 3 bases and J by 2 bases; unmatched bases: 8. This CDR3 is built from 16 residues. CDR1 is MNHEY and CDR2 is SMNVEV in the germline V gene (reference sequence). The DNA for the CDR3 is TGTGCCAGCAGTTTTGCGACTAGCCGTTCCACAGATACGCAGTATTTT. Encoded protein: CASSFATSRSTDTQYF.

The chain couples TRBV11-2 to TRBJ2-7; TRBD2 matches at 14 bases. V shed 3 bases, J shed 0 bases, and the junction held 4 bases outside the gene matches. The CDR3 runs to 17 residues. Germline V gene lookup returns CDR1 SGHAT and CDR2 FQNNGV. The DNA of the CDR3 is TGTGCCAGCAGCTTTCCTGGGACTAGCGGGAGCTCCTACGAGCAGTACTTC. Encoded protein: CASSFPGTSGSSYEQYF.

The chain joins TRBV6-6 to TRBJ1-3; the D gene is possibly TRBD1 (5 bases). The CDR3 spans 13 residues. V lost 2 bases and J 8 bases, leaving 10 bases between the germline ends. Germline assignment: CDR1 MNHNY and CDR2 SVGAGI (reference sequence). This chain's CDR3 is CASSYRGRDTIYF. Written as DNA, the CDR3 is TGTGCCAGCAGTTACCGGGGGAGGGACACCATATATTTT.

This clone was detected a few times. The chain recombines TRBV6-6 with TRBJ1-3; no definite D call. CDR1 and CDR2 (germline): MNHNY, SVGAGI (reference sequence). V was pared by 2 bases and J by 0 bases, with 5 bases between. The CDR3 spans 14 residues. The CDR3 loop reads CASSYPSSGNTIYF. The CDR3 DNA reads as TGTGCCAGCAGTTACCCCAGCTCTGGAAACACCATATATTTT.

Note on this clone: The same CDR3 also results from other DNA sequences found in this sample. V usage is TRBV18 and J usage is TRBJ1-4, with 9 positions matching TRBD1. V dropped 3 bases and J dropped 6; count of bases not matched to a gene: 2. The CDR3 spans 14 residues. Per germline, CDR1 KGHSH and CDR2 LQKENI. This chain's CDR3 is CASSPGQGYEKLFF. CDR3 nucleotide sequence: TGTGCCAGCTCACCCGGACAGGGGTATGAAAAACTGTTTTTT.

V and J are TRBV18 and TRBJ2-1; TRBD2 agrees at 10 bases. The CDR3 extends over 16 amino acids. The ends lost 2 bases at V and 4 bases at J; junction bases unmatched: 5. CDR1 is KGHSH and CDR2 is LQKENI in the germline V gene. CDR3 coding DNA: TGTGCCAGCTCACCAACGACTAGCGGGTCTTACAATGAGCAGTTCTTC. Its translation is CASSPTTSGSYNEQFF. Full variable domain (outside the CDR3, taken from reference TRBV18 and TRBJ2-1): NAGVMQNPRHLVRRRGQEARLRCSPMKGHSHVYWYRQLPEEGLKFMVYLQKENIIDESGMPKERFSAEFPKEGPSILRIQQVVRGDSAAYFCASSPTTSGSYNEQFFGPGTRLTVL.

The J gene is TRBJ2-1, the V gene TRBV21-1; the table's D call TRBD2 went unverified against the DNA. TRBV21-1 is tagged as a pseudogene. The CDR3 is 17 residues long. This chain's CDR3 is CASSKLWFRGSGRAAFF. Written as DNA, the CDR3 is TGTGCCAGCAGCAAACTCTGGTTTCGAGGTAGCGGGAGGGCGGCGTTCTTC.

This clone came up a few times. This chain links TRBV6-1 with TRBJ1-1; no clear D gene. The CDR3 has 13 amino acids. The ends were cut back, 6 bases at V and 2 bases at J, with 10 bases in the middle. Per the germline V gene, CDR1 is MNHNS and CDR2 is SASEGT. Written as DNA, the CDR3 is TGTGCCAGCAGGGCGACTGAAAACACTGAAGCTTTCTTT. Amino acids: CASRATENTEAFF.

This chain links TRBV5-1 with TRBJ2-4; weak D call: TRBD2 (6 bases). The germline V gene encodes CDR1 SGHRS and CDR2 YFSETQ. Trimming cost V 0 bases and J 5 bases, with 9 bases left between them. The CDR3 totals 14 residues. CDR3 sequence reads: CASSLVGGENIQYF. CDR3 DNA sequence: TGCGCCAGCAGCTTGGTGGGAGGCGAAAACATTCAGTACTTC.

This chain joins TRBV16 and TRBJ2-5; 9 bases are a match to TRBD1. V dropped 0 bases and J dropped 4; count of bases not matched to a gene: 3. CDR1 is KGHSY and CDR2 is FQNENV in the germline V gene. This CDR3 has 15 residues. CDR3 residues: CASSQSDRGVETQYF. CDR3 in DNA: TGTGCCAGCAGCCAATCGGACAGGGGAGTAGAGACCCAGTACTTC.

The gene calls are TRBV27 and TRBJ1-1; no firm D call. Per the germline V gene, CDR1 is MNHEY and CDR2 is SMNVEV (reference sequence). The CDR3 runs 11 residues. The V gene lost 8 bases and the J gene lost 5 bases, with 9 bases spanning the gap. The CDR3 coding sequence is TGTGCCAGCTTTGGGAGGACTGAAGCTTTCTTT. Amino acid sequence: CASFGRTEAFF.

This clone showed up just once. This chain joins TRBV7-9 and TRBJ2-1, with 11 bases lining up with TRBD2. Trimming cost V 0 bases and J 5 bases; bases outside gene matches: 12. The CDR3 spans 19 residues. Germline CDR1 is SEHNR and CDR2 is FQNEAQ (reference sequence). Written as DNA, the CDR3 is TGTGCCAGCAGCTTAGCGGATTTAGCGGGAGGGCCCGTGCACAATGAGCAGTTCTTC. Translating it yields CASSLADLAGGPVHNEQFF.

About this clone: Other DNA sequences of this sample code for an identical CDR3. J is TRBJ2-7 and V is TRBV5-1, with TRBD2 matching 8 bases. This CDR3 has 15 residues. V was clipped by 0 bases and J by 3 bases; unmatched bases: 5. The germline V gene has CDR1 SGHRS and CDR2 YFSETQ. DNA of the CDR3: TGCGCCAGCAGCTTGGCCCTTGCGGGAGGCTACGAGCAGTACTTC. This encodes CASSLALAGGYEQYF.

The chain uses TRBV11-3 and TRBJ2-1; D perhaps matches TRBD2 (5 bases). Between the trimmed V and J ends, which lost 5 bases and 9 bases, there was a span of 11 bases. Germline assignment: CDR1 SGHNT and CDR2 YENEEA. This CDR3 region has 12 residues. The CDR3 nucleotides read TGTGCCAGCAGCACCCGACTAACTGAGCAGTTCTTC. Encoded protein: CASSTRLTEQFF. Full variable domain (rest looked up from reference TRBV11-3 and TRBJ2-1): EAGVVQSPRYKIIEKKQPVAFWCNPISGHNTLYWYLQNLGQGPELLIRYENEEAVDDSQLPKDRFSAERLKGVDSTLKIQPAELGDSAVYLCASSTRLTEQFFGPGTRLTVL.

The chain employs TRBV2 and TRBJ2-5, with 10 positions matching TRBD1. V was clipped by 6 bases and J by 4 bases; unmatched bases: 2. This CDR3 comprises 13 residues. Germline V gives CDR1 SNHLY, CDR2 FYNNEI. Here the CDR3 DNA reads TGTGCCAGCAGACGGACAGGGGGAGAGACCCAGTACTTC. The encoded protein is CASRRTGGETQYF.

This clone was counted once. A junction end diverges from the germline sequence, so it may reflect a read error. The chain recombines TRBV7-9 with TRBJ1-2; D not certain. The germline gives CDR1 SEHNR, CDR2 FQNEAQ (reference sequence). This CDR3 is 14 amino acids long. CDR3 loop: CSSSPGAGNYGYTF. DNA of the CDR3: TGTTCCAGCAGCCCCGGCGCGGGGAACTATGGCTACACCTTC.

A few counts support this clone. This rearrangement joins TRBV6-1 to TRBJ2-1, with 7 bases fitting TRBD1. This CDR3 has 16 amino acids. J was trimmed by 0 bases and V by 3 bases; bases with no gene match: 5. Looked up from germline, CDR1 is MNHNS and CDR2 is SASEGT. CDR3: CASSEWGQSSYNEQFF. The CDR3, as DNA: TGTGCCAGCAGTGAGTGGGGACAGAGCTCCTACAATGAGCAGTTCTTC.